These 21 T cell receptor beta chains came from one sample sequenced in a study of beta chain features in type 1 diabetes. The sequenced template was cDNA made from the entire isolated RNA. Some clones are missing from TCRdb's copy, which holds only in-frame ones; the method was immunoSEQ multiplex PCR. The sample yields 200,000 to 250,000 clones, about a tenth seen once. Specimen: central memory CD4+ T cells from blood. The source of these receptors is a man between 18 and 35 years old in good health.

The CDR3 is CASSSGTNFQETQYF. In DNA form, the CDR3 reads TGTGCCAGCAGCTCTGGGACCAACTTTCAAGAGACCCAGTACTTC. This chain uses TRBV5-4 with TRBJ2-5; perhaps D is TRBD1 or TRBD2 (5 bases each). The CDR3 loop spans 15 amino acids. Trimming pared 3 bases from V and 2 bases from J, leaving 14 bases between. Germline CDR1 reads SGHNT; CDR2 reads YYREEE (reference sequence).

This chain connects TRBV29-1 to TRBJ1-1, with 9 nucleotides matching TRBD1. V lost 4 bases and J lost 11; bases outside the gene matches: 5. This CDR3 has 11 amino acids. In germline, CDR1 is SQVTM, CDR2 ANQGSEA. CDR3 coding DNA: TGCAGCGTTGGGAGTGACAGGGGGGCTTTCTTT. Its translation: CSVGSDRGAFF.

The V gene is TRBV4-3, the J gene TRBJ2-5; perhaps TRBD1 as D (5 bases). CDR1 and CDR2 (germline): LGHNA, YSLEER. The CDR3 length is 14 residues. V was trimmed by 5 bases and J by 5 bases, leaving 15 bases between them. In nucleotides, the CDR3 is TGCGCCAGCAGCAGTTGGGCAGGGCGGGAGACCCAGTACTTC. It encodes CASSSWAGRETQYF.

The rearrangement links TRBV11-2 to TRBJ2-3; 8 bases are a match to TRBD2. Per germline, CDR1 SGHAT and CDR2 FQNNGV. Germline trimming cut 5 bases from V and 2 bases from J; bases unmatched to any gene: 6. This CDR3 has 15 amino acids. CDR3 nucleotides: TGTGCCAGCAGCCGTAAGACTAGCGCCACAGATACGCAGTATTTT. Residues: CASSRKTSATDTQYF.

This clone was seen only a few times. J is TRBJ2-3 and V is TRBV5-4; D uncertain. The CDR3 totals 13 residues. Trimming pared 0 bases from V and 3 bases from J, leaving 5 bases between. Looked up from germline, CDR1 is SGHNT and CDR2 is YYREEE (reference sequence). The CDR3 reads CASSLARTDTQYF. Here the CDR3 DNA reads TGTGCCAGCAGCTTGGCCAGGACAGATACGCAGTATTTT.

This clone was detected a few times. The gene calls are TRBV7-8 and TRBJ2-1; TRBD2 matches 8 bases. The junction had 9 bases not matched to a gene; V was cut back by 5 bases and J by 3 bases. The germline CDR1 and CDR2 sequences are SGHVS and FQNEAQ. The CDR3 is 16 residues long. The CDR3 protein is CASSGETSAYYNEQFF. The CDR3 DNA reads as TGTGCCAGCAGCGGGGAGACTAGCGCCTACTACAATGAGCAGTTCTTC.

J is TRBJ2-7 and V is TRBV25-1; no clear D gene. V shed 3 bases and J shed 2 bases, with 8 bases lying between them. The CDR3 sequence is 13 residues long. Germline CDR1 and CDR2: MGHDK and SYGVNS. CDR3 DNA sequence: TGTGCCAGCAGTGATTCTAGTACCTACGAGCAGTACTTC. This sequence encodes CASSDSSTYEQYF.

This sequence joins TRBV25-1 and TRBJ2-7; no firm D call. The ends were cut back, 7 bases at V and 2 bases at J, with 18 bases in the middle. The germline V gene has CDR1 MGHDK and CDR2 SYGVNS. CDR3 length equals 15 residues. The DNA for the CDR3 is TGTGCCAGCACCGCGTGGGGTGACATAACCTACGAGCAGTACTTC. It encodes CASTAWGDITYEQYF.

The V call is TRBV18, the J call TRBJ1-1; D not resolved. With 3 bases removed from V and 6 bases from J, the gap between germline ends came to 8 bases. Germline CDR1 reads KGHSH; CDR2 reads LQKENI. The CDR3 has 12 residues. CDR3 protein: CASSPRPPEAFF. CDR3 DNA sequence: TGTGCCAGCTCACCGCGCCCACCTGAAGCTTTCTTT.

This clone was detected only a few times. This chain uses TRBV30 with TRBJ1-1, with no clear D. The CDR3 loop spans 13 amino acids. The ends were cut back, 2 bases at V and 1 base at J, with 8 bases in the middle. Per germline, CDR1 GTSNPN and CDR2 SVGIG (reference sequence). CDR3 nucleotides: TGTGCCTGGAGTCGGGCAGGGAACACTGAAGCTTTCTTT. As protein: CAWSRAGNTEAFF.

This clone was seen a handful of times. V usage is TRBV30 and J usage is TRBJ1-2; D is perhaps TRBD1 (5 bases). Trimming left V 2 bases short and J 3 bases short, with 10 bases between. The V gene's germline CDR1 is GTSNPN and CDR2 SVGIG (reference sequence). The CDR3 has 13 residues. Here the CDR3 DNA reads TGTGCCTGGAGTCCAGGGAACTACTATGGCTACACCTTC. Amino acid sequence: CAWSPGNYYGYTF.

This clone was observed a handful of times. The CDR3: CAWSVHRTTEQYF. As DNA, the CDR3 is TGTGCCTGGAGTGTACATCGGACTACCGAGCAGTACTTC. J is TRBJ2-7 and V is TRBV30, with a weak D call TRBD2 (6 bases). V was pared by 0 bases and J by 6 bases, with 12 bases between. This CDR3 has 13 residues. Germline-derived CDR1 and CDR2 are GTSNPN and SVGIG (reference sequence).

J is TRBJ2-6 and V is TRBV13; possible D gene TRBD1, 6 bases. V was clipped by 5 bases and J by 0 bases, with 11 bases between them. This CDR3 region has 16 residues. CDR1 is PRHDT and CDR2 is FYEKMQ in the germline V gene (reference sequence). DNA for the CDR3: TGTGCCAGCAGCCGGAAGACAGGCTCTGGGGCCAACGTCCTGACTTTC. This sequence encodes CASSRKTGSGANVLTF.

The rearrangement uses TRBV7-9 and TRBJ1-1; the match to TRBD1 covers 7 bases. CDR1 SEHNR and CDR2 FQNEAQ come from the germline V gene (reference sequence). The CDR3 runs 17 residues. V shed 3 bases, J shed 1 base, and the junction held 11 bases outside the gene matches. As DNA, the CDR3 is TGTGCCAGCAGCTTGAGGATGGCCGGGACAGCGAACACTGAAGCTTTCTTT. Protein product: CASSLRMAGTANTEAFF.

The chain couples TRBV2 to TRBJ1-5; D is perhaps TRBD1 (5 bases). The germline gives CDR1 SNHLY, CDR2 FYNNEI. The CDR3 is made up of 13 amino acids. Trimming took 3 bases from V and 6 from J, leaving 9 bases between them. CDR3 bases: TGTGCCAGCAGTGATGATAGGGGTCAGCCCCAGCATTTT. Translation gives CASSDDRGQPQHF. Drawing the rest from reference TRBV2 and TRBJ1-5, the complete variable domain is EPEVTQTPSHQVTQMGQEVILRCVPISNHLYFYWYRQILGQKVEFLVSFYNNEISEKSEIFDDQFSVERPDGSNFTLKIRSTKLEDSAMYFCASSDDRGQPQHFGDGTRLSIL.

There are a few counts of this clone. This chain connects TRBV7-6 to TRBJ1-2; D remains ambiguous. The ends were cut back, 5 bases at V and 5 bases at J, with 6 bases in the middle. The CDR3 has 11 residues. Germline CDR1 reads SGHVS; CDR2 reads FNYEAQ. CDR3 nucleotide sequence: TGTGCCAGCAGCCCAGAGTATGGCTACACCTTC. Encoded protein: CASSPEYGYTF.

The chain combines TRBV28 with TRBJ1-2; possibly TRBD1 for D (5 bases). The germline CDR1 and CDR2 sequences are MDHEN and SYDVKM. V lost 3 bases, J lost 2 bases, and 13 bases lay in between. The CDR3 contains 15 residues. The CDR3 protein is CASSLPQTANYGYTF. The CDR3 nucleotides read TGTGCCAGCAGTTTGCCCCAGACAGCAAACTATGGCTACACCTTC.

The table lists this clone with a few counts. At one end, the junction sequence differs from germline, possibly due to a read error. The rearrangement joins TRBV10-3 to TRBJ1-1, with TRBD1 as a possible D gene (6 bases). The CDR3 sequence is 16 residues long. The V gene's germline CDR1 is ENHRY and CDR2 SYGVKD. The CDR3 spells CASSNNNGGANTEAFF. The CDR3, as DNA: TGTGCCAGCAGTAACAATAACGGGGGGGCAAACACTGAAGCTTTCTTT.

The chain uses TRBV29-1 and TRBJ1-5, with D unresolved. The CDR3 totals 13 residues. Per the germline V gene, CDR1 is SQVTM and CDR2 is ANQGSEA. Between the trimmed V and J ends, which lost 4 bases and 3 bases, there was a span of 10 bases. CDR3 residues: CSVVVQNNQPQHF. In nucleotides, the CDR3 is TGCAGCGTTGTTGTACAGAACAATCAGCCCCAGCATTTT.

The CDR3 here is CASSLFGGSYEQYF. The DNA of the CDR3 is TGTGCCAGCAGCTTGTTTGGGGGATCCTACGAGCAGTACTTC. The V call is TRBV5-6, the J call TRBJ2-7; D possibly uses TRBD1 or TRBD2 (5 bases each). This CDR3 region has 14 residues. Germline V lookup: CDR1 SGHDT, CDR2 YYEEEE. Trimming pared 1 base from V and 1 base from J, leaving 9 bases between.

This clone was recorded a few times. The chain recombines TRBV30 with TRBJ2-5, with 7 nucleotides matching TRBD2. The CDR3 covers 12 residues. The V gene end was trimmed by 2 bases and the J gene end by 5 bases; junction bases not matched to a gene: 2. CDR1 and CDR2 from the germline V gene are GTSNPN and SVGIG (reference sequence). The DNA of the CDR3 is TGTGCCTGGAGTAAGCGGGGCGAGACCCAGTACTTC. Its protein is CAWSKRGETQYF.